A selection of T cell receptor beta chains follows, all from one sample in a study of technical replicates of blood from a handful of donors. TCRdb's copy holds only in-frame clones and misses some; the assay was immunoSEQ multiplex PCR. The data show 85,000 to 95,000 clones, 90% to 96% seen once. Material: T cells isolated from PBMCs. All receptors derive from a human donor in good health. The conserved cysteine and the conserved F or W are not part of the CDR3 here.

CDR3: ASSGLAGDGGEQF
V: TRBV6-4

CDR3: ASRATSGRIDTQY
V: TRBV7-2

CDR3: ASGLVPAGGDNEQF
V: TRBV12-5

CDR3: ASGLLGAKGANVLT
V: TRBV27

CDR3: ASSPREGRTYEQY
V: TRBV11-3

CDR3: ASSFQDSIYGYT
V: TRBV7-9

CDR3: AIEDRSNYGYT
V: TRBV28

CDR3: ASSTTDRQIDEQY
V: TRBV13

CDR3: ASLGPEHVYGYT
V: TRBV6-6

CDR3: AGLSPYGYT
V: TRBV19

CDR3: ASSVSGRVGGELF
V: TRBV6-5

CDR3: ASSPLWGQGSTGANVLT
V: TRBV18

CDR3: ASSVDGLASEAQY
V: TRBV9

CDR3: ASSEANTGKLF
V: TRBV10-1

CDR3: ASSLASQGISYEQY
V: TRBV5-4

CDR3: ASSIGTGTDTQY
V: TRBV19

CDR3: ASTGSNTYEQY
V: TRBV27

CDR3: ASNRDRGDQPQH
V: TRBV2

CDR3: ASSVAQGVSEQY
V: TRBV9

CDR3: ASTRTSGDQETQY
V: TRBV7-8

CDR3: ASSSVDGRYEQY
V: TRBV7-9

CDR3: ASSTGTSGRDEQF
V: TRBV9

CDR3: ASSFGGADTQY
V: TRBV5-1

CDR3: ASSEDTSRTNEQF
V: TRBV2

CDR3: ASSQTGEKLF
V: TRBV4-3

CDR3: ASSAPDRTVQLSGANVLT
V: TRBV9

CDR3: ASSFSTNYGYT
V: TRBV14

CDR3: ASSRTSGYQETQY
V: TRBV5-4

CDR3: SAQPGTGYGYT
V: TRBV29-1

CDR3: ASSLDKTGERYEQY
V: TRBV7-9

CDR3: ASGQGMNTEAF
V: TRBV6-5